Listed here are 4 T cell receptor beta chains from one sample, sequenced in a study of identical twins. TCRdb recomputed calls from the 5' RACE reads with MiXCR, one row per CDR3 protein. Among about 220,000 distinct CDR3 sequences listed, around 6.9% were seen once. This same sample was also part of a study on yellow fever vaccine responses in identical twins.

The sample comprised memory (CD45RO+) T cells sorted from blood. The receptor set was obtained from a woman aged 18-30 years in good health.

There are a few counts of this clonotype. This sequence joins TRBV20-1 and TRBJ2-5; TRBD2 matches 14 bases. This CDR3 contains 19 residues. Germline V lookup: CDR1 DFQATT, CDR2 SNEGSKA (reference sequence). In DNA form, the CDR3 reads TGCTGGGCGCGGTCCGGGACTAGCGGGAGAGAGGGGGTCCAGGAGACCCAGTACTTC. Protein sequence: CWARSGTSGREGVQETQYF.

A few counts support this clonotype. The J gene is TRBJ1-6, the V gene TRBV7-2; tentative D call: TRBD1 (5 bases). Germline CDR1 is SGHTA and CDR2 is FQGNSA. The length of the CDR3 is 16 residues. V lost 1 base and J lost 10, with 17 bases in between. The CDR3 loop is CASSLEATVGNSPLHF. The DNA for the CDR3 is TGTGCCAGCAGCTTAGAGGCGACAGTGGGTAACTCACCCCTCCACTTT.

The J gene is TRBJ1-1, the V gene TRBV7-8; TRBD1 matches 7 bases. CDR3 length: 15 amino acids. The germline CDR1 and CDR2 sequences are SGHVS and FQNEAQ. Trimming cost V 3 bases and J 1 base; bases outside gene matches: 5. CDR3 coding DNA: TGTGCCAGCAGCTTGAGGGACAGTAAGAACACTGAAGCTTTCTTT. This codes for CASSLRDSKNTEAFF.

This clonotype was counted a few times. The chain is built from TRBV15 and TRBJ2-3; 9 bases match TRBD2. The ends lost 1 base at V and 0 bases at J; junction bases unmatched: 11. Germline V lookup: CDR1 LNHNV, CDR2 YYDKDF (reference sequence). The CDR3 totals 19 residues. Here the CDR3 DNA reads TGTGCCACCAGCAGAGCACAGTTTAGCGGGGGCCGAAGCACAGATACGCAGTATTTT. As protein: CATSRAQFSGGRSTDTQYF.